This T cell receptor beta chain was observed in a study of OX40 agonist ivuxolimab in advanced cancers. Across the whole study: Across the patients, intravenous ivuxolimab was delivered every 2 weeks at 0.01 to 10 mg/kg. Dose-escalation cases comprised hepatocellular carcinoma, melanoma, renal cell or head and neck cancer.

The assay was immunoSEQ multiplex PCR, and TCRdb's table has in-frame clones only and misses some. The repertoire includes fewer than 45,000 clones, just under 90% of them detected once, and 4.5% to 6% sits in the top ten. From germline, CDR1 is SGHTA and CDR2 FQGNSA. Trimming stripped 3 bases from V and 11 bases from J, with 17 bases between. This CDR3 has 14 residues. The chain joins TRBV7-2 to TRBJ2-1; weak D call: TRBD2 (5 bases). This clonotype was obtained from an adult with an advanced solid tumor such as melanoma, head and neck, liver or kidney cancer. Sample: CD4+ or CD8+ T cells sorted from blood, taken in a trial of the OX40 agonist ivuxolimab. The DNA of the CDR3 is TGTGCCAGCAGCTTCTCTAGCCTGGACGGAAAGCAGTTCTTC. This gives the protein CASSFSSLDGKQFF. Looking up the rest from reference TRBV7-2 and TRBJ2-1 gives the full variable domain: GAGVSQSPSNKVTEKGKDVELRCDPISGHTALYWYRQSLGQGLEFLIYFQGNSAPDKSGLPSDRFSAERTGGSVSTLTIQRTQQEDSAVYLCASSFSSLDGKQFFGPGTRLTVL.